This T cell receptor (beta chain) emerged from a study of cytomegalovirus exposure and HLA in healthy donors. The study, taken as a whole, reports: The tendency of first-cohort TCR clusters to co-occur in the 120 validation repertoires was identified by a subsequent analysis. The study flagged some 170 TCR beta chains as cytomegalovirus-associated. Some public TCRs appeared in many individuals, while most sequences were rare.

This CDR3 has 16 residues. From germline, CDR1 is SGDLS and CDR2 YYNGEE. Trimming at V came to 0 bases and at J to 5 bases, leaving 5 bases not matched to a gene. An approximately 120-subject validation cohort, separate from the 666-subject first cohort, supplied the donors. Worth noting for this clone: Its target is unknown.

Clones were sequenced by immunoSEQ multiplex PCR, and TCRdb holds only the in-frame ones, with some missing. The sample includes 71,000 or so clones, 90% to 95% of them seen just once. The sequenced sample consisted of PBMCs. V usage is TRBV9 and J usage is TRBJ2-3; 11 bases align to TRBD2. The receptor's source is a man younger than 30 in good health and CMV-seropositive. The CDR3 protein is CASSVGASGGRDTQYF. Written as DNA, the CDR3 is TGTGCCAGCAGCGTAGGCGCTAGCGGGGGGCGAGATACGCAGTATTTT.